This entry describes one T cell receptor beta chain. Its antigen is still unknown. This specimen belongs to a study of shared clonotypes between healthy human individuals. Findings of the study overall: With few donors, the genetic and exposure-history diversity represented was limited.

Clones were read by immunoSEQ multiplex PCR, and TCRdb kept only the in-frame ones, dropping some. The sample lists around 560,000 clones; around 96% were seen once. Naive CD8 cells were CD45RO-negative, positively selected for CCR7, excluding terminally differentiated effector memory CD45RA+ cells. The CDR3 sequence is 15 residues long. Per the germline V gene, CDR1 is SGHNT and CDR2 is YYREEE (reference sequence). J lost 5 bases, V lost 1 base, and 8 bases had no gene match. The receptor was isolated from a woman aged 25 to 39 in good health. Input material: naive CD8+ T cells sorted from blood. The J gene is TRBJ2-5, the V gene TRBV5-4, with 7 bases lining up with TRBD1. The CDR3 DNA follows: TGTGCCAGCAGCTTGTGGGACAGCCAGGAGGAGACCCAGTACTTC. As protein: CASSLWDSQEETQYF. Complete variable domain (other parts from reference TRBV5-4 and TRBJ2-5): ETGVTQSPTHLIKTRGQQVTLRCSSQSGHNTVSWYQQALGQGPQFIFQYYREEENGRGNFPPRFSGLQFPNYSSELNVNALELDDSALYLCASSLWDSQEETQYFGPGTRLLVL.